These 2 T cell receptor beta chains originate from one sample sequenced in a study of blood T cells in healthy people across ages. Then a second PCR, running roughly 7 to 11 cycles, was carried out with a sample-barcoded 5' primer and a J-beta primer mix. In TCRdb, the 5' RACE reads were re-called with MiXCR into one record per CDR3 protein. This table holds about 1,400,000 distinct CDR3 sequences, roughly 60% found once. The specimen was blood. The receptors come from a man aged 18-30 years in good health.

Worth noting for this clonotype: One end of the junction varies from germline; a read error may be responsible. The V and J genes are TRBV7-2 and TRBJ2-7; 7 bases agree with TRBD2. Germline-derived CDR1 and CDR2 are SGHTA and FQGNSA. The CDR3 totals 14 residues. The CDR3 protein is CANSLSYGRYEQYF. CDR3 nucleotides: TGTGCCAACAGCTTAAGTTACGGGAGGTACGAGCAGTACTTC.

V usage is TRBV21-1 and J usage is TRBJ2-4; TRBD2 reflects the table's D call only, with no check against the DNA. The assigned J gene may be wrong: the sequence end matches TRBJ2-7 better. TRBV21-1 is a recognized pseudogene. CDR3 size: 15 residues. The CDR3 nucleotides read TGTGCCAGCAGCAGGCTAATCCAGGGGAACTACGAGCAGTACTTC. Encoded protein: CASSRLIQGNYEQYF.